This passage covers 32 T cell receptor beta chains from one sample sequenced in a study of blood T cell repertoires in COVID-19. Assay: immunoSEQ multiplex PCR; the TCRdb copy retains only in-frame clones and omits some. The sample yields approximately 200,000 clones, roughly 83% seen once. The sample consisted of PBMCs or T cells enriched from blood (not recorded which). These receptor sequences come from a woman in her twenties or thirties who had recovered from COVID-19.

Worth noting for this clone: Other DNA sequences of this sample code for an identical CDR3. This sequence joins TRBV3-1 (or the pseudogene TRBV3-2) and TRBJ2-2, with D uncertain. This CDR3 region has 12 residues. Per the germline V gene, CDR1 is LGHDT and CDR2 is YNNKEL (reference sequence). Trimming cost V 1 base and J 5 bases, with 2 bases left between them. The CDR3 reads CASSQATGELFF. The DNA for the CDR3 is TGTGCCAGCAGCCAAGCTACCGGGGAGCTGTTTTTT.

V usage is TRBV4-1 and J usage is TRBJ1-2; D is unresolved. CDR1 is MGHRA, CDR2 YSYEKL, per germline. The CDR3 is 20 residues long. Trimming removed 1 base from V and 5 bases from J, with 29 bases in between. DNA of the CDR3: TGCGCCAGCAGCCAAGGCCTGCTAGCTATGGCTACACCTTATTCTTATGGCTACACCTTC. This codes for CASSQGLLAMATPYSYGYTF.

The genes are TRBV2 and TRBJ1-2; a possible D gene is TRBD1 (6 bases). V was cut by 8 bases and J by 4 bases, with 17 bases left in between. Looked up from germline, CDR1 is SNHLY and CDR2 is FYNNEI. CDR3 length: 14 residues. CDR3: CASATGEGPYGYTF. The DNA of the CDR3 is TGTGCCAGCGCGACAGGTGAAGGTCCCTATGGCTACACCTTC.

The genes are TRBV5-1 and TRBJ2-7; 8 bases fit TRBD2. V lost 0 bases to trimming and J lost 4 bases; unmatched junction nucleotides: 9. Germline assignment: CDR1 SGHRS and CDR2 YFSETQ. The CDR3 length is 16 residues. The chain's CDR3 is CASSLVPGGPSYEQYF. For the CDR3, the DNA is TGCGCCAGCAGCTTGGTTCCGGGAGGGCCAAGTTACGAGCAGTACTTC. The full variable domain, rest sourced from reference TRBV5-1 and TRBJ2-7, is KAGVTQTPRYLIKTRGQQVTLSCSPISGHRSVSWYQQTPGQGLQFLFEYFSETQRNKGNFPGRFSGRQFSNSRSEMNVSTLELGDSALYLCASSLVPGGPSYEQYFGPGTRLTVT.

The gene calls are TRBV5-1 and TRBJ2-3; 7 bases map to TRBD1. The CDR3 covers 16 residues. Germline V gene sequence: CDR1 SGHRS, CDR2 YFSETQ. V was pared by 5 bases and J by 0 bases, with 9 bases of the junction left unmatched. The CDR3 reads CASSPDRASSTDTQYF. The DNA for the CDR3 is TGCGCCAGCAGTCCAGACAGGGCCTCTAGCACAGATACGCAGTATTTT.

Only a few counts were recorded for this clone. The chain couples TRBV5-4 to TRBJ2-7; 9 bases fit TRBD1. Unmatched junction bases numbered 5, after V lost 2 bases and J lost 5 bases. Per the germline V gene, CDR1 is SGHNT and CDR2 is YYREEE (reference sequence). The CDR3 consists of 14 residues. The CDR3 nucleotides read TGTGCCAGCAGCTTCGACAGGGGGAGACACGAGCAGTACTTC. Translating it yields CASSFDRGRHEQYF.

V gene TRBV7-9 combines with J gene TRBJ2-3; 8 bases agree with TRBD1. The CDR3 totals 17 residues. V shed 5 bases, J shed 3 bases, and the junction held 13 bases outside the gene matches. Germline-derived CDR1 and CDR2 are SEHNR and FQNEAQ (reference sequence). The DNA for the CDR3 is TGTGCCAGCAGCCACAGACTAGGACAGGGTGTAACAGATACGCAGTATTTT. Encoded protein: CASSHRLGQGVTDTQYF.

The chain employs TRBV7-9 and TRBJ1-3; 9 bases align to TRBD1. The V and J ends lost 5 bases and 0 bases, in that order; junction bases with no gene match: 5. The CDR3 runs 16 residues. Looked up from germline, CDR1 is SEHNR and CDR2 is FQNEAQ (reference sequence). CDR3 coding DNA: TGTGCCAGCAGCGGGACAGGGTCAAGCTCTGGAAACACCATATATTTT. Encoded protein: CASSGTGSSSGNTIYF.

This sequence joins TRBV4-1 and TRBJ1-1, with D maybe TRBD1 (6 bases). Germline loops: CDR1 MGHRA, CDR2 YSYEKL. This CDR3 comprises 15 residues. V was clipped by 1 base and J by 1 base, with 10 bases between them. CDR3 DNA sequence: TGCGCCAGCAGCCAAGGGCAGGGGCGGAACACTGAAGCTTTCTTT. It codes for CASSQGQGRNTEAFF.

This chain connects TRBV6-1 to TRBJ1-6; no clear D gene. Germline V lookup: CDR1 MNHNS, CDR2 SASEGT. The CDR3 runs to 18 residues. V was shortened by 4 bases and J by 0 bases, with 16 bases between the two germline ends. The CDR3 spells CASSAAKTPSSYNSPLHF. The DNA for the CDR3 is TGTGCCAGCAGTGCCGCTAAGACACCGAGCTCCTATAATTCACCCCTCCACTTT.

The rearrangement uses TRBV2 and TRBJ1-5; TRBD1 agrees at 9 bases. The CDR3 has 14 amino acids. Germline CDR1 reads SNHLY; CDR2 reads FYNNEI. V shed 4 bases and J 7 bases; nucleotides not matched to a gene: 5. The DNA of the CDR3 is TGTGCCAGCAGTGGGGACAGGGATCAACAGCCCCAGCATTTT. Its translation is CASSGDRDQQPQHF.

V and J are TRBV3-1 (or the pseudogene TRBV3-2) and TRBJ1-1; no definite D call. Germline lookup yields CDR1 LGHDT and CDR2 YNNKEL (reference sequence). V was clipped by 5 bases and J by 3 bases, with 13 bases between them. CDR3 size: 14 residues. DNA of the CDR3: TGTGCCAGCAGCTACATGGGAGCGGACACTGAAGCTTTCTTT. Protein product: CASSYMGADTEAFF.

V and J are TRBV27 and TRBJ2-1, with unresolved D. The germline CDR1 and CDR2 sequences are MNHEY and SMNVEV (reference sequence). This CDR3 region has 12 residues. Trimming left V 0 bases short and J 6 bases short, with 3 bases between. CDR3 residues: CASSLSSNEQFF. CDR3 coding DNA: TGTGCCAGCAGTTTATCCAGCAATGAGCAGTTCTTC.

This chain links TRBV5-1 with TRBJ1-6; D gene ambiguous. The germline V and J ends were trimmed by 5 bases and 5 bases, with 11 bases remaining between them. Germline-derived CDR1 and CDR2 are SGHRS and YFSETQ. The CDR3 length is 14 residues. The CDR3 loop is CASSKLSDNSPLHF. Written as DNA, the CDR3 is TGCGCCAGCAGTAAATTGAGCGATAATTCACCCCTCCACTTT.

The chain combines TRBV28 with TRBJ1-1, with 8 bases matching TRBD1. CDR1 is MDHEN and CDR2 is SYDVKM in the germline V gene. V trimming: 8 bases; J trimming: 1 base; junction bases outside the gene matches: 6. The CDR3 totals 14 residues. CDR3 in DNA: TGTGCCAGCGGCTTACAGGGGGGGAACACTGAAGCTTTCTTT. This translates into CASGLQGGNTEAFF. The entire variable domain, with the rest obtained from reference TRBV28 and TRBJ1-1, is as follows: DVKVTQSSRYLVKRTGEKVFLECVQDMDHENMFWYRQDPGLGLRLIYFSYDVKMKEKGDIPEGYSVSREKKERFSLILESASTNQTSMYLCASGLQGGNTEAFFGQGTRLTVV.

The chain is built from TRBV6-5 and TRBJ2-7, with D possibly TRBD2 on 5 matching bases. The germline V and J ends were trimmed by 11 bases and 3 bases, with 14 bases remaining between them. The CDR3 contains 12 residues. CDR1 and CDR2 (germline): MNHEY, SVGAGI. This chain's CDR3 is CAVRTGVYEQYF. In DNA, the CDR3 is TGTGCCGTCAGGACCGGGGTCTACGAGCAGTACTTC.

The rearrangement joins TRBV27 to TRBJ2-7; a possible D gene is TRBD2 (6 bases). With 2 bases removed from V and 2 bases from J, the gap between germline ends came to 10 bases. The germline V gene encodes CDR1 MNHEY and CDR2 SMNVEV (reference sequence). The CDR3 loop spans 14 amino acids. In nucleotides, the CDR3 is TGTGCCAGCAGTTTAAGGCGGGGAACCTACGAGCAGTACTTC. Encoded protein: CASSLRRGTYEQYF.

As to this clone: This sample also contains other DNA sequences that code for the same CDR3. V gene TRBV27 combines with J gene TRBJ2-7; D is perhaps TRBD2 (5 bases). CDR3 length equals 13 residues. The V gene lost 3 bases and the J gene lost 3 bases, with 9 bases spanning the gap. Per the germline V gene, CDR1 is MNHEY and CDR2 is SMNVEV (reference sequence). DNA of the CDR3: TGTGCCAGCAGTTTGTCTCGGGGCTACGAGCAGTACTTC. It yields the protein CASSLSRGYEQYF.

J is TRBJ2-1 and V is TRBV19; 8 bases fit TRBD1. The germline gives CDR1 LNHDA, CDR2 SQIVND (reference sequence). J lost 0 bases, V lost 4 bases, and 2 bases had no gene match. The CDR3 spans 15 residues. This CDR3 is CASSRTGPSYNEQFF. The CDR3 nucleotides read TGTGCCAGTAGTAGGACAGGGCCCTCCTACAATGAGCAGTTCTTC.

V is TRBV5-5 and J is TRBJ2-2; 7 bases align to TRBD2. Germline V lookup: CDR1 SGHKS, CDR2 YYEKEE (reference sequence). The length of the CDR3 is 15 residues. J lost 8 bases, V lost 0 bases, and 7 bases had no gene match. CDR3 protein: CASSLGGAGAGELFF. The DNA of the CDR3 is TGTGCCAGCAGCTTGGGAGGCGCGGGAGCTGGGGAGCTGTTTTTT.

The rearrangement joins TRBV18 to TRBJ2-2, with 11 bases lining up with TRBD2. CDR1 and CDR2 (germline): KGHSH, LQKENI. Losses at the gene ends were 6 bases for V and 2 bases for J; bases not matched to a gene: 8. CDR3 length equals 17 residues. The CDR3 sequence: CASSRLAGGRNTGELFF. The CDR3 nucleotides read TGTGCCAGCTCTCGGCTAGCGGGAGGACGTAACACCGGGGAGCTGTTTTTT.

The gene calls are TRBV29-1 and TRBJ2-1; TRBD2 is a possible D gene (5 bases). V lost 5 bases and J 5 bases, leaving 28 bases between the germline ends. Germline assignment: CDR1 SQVTM and CDR2 ANQGSEA. This CDR3 is 18 amino acids long. The CDR3 nucleotides read TGCAGCGTTTACTTTTCCATCGCCAACTTCAAGACTAACAATGAGCAGTTCTTC. It specifies CSVYFSIANFKTNNEQFF.

The V and J genes are TRBV25-1 and TRBJ2-7, with 8 bases matching TRBD2. The CDR3 consists of 15 residues. Trimming cost V 3 bases and J 3 bases; bases outside gene matches: 7. CDR1 is MGHDK and CDR2 is SYGVNS in the germline V gene. This CDR3 is CASSDELAAHYEQYF. The CDR3 DNA follows: TGTGCCAGCAGTGACGAACTAGCGGCCCACTACGAGCAGTACTTC.

The chain combines TRBV4-1 with TRBJ2-5; 7 positions match TRBD2. Trimming removed 1 base from V and 5 bases from J; junction bases left unmatched: 7. Germline V gene lookup returns CDR1 MGHRA and CDR2 YSYEKL. This CDR3 spans 15 amino acids. The CDR3 nucleotides read TGCGCCAGCAGCCAAGCGGGAGGATTAGCGGAGACCCAGTACTTC. This sequence encodes CASSQAGGLAETQYF.

The V and J genes are TRBV5-1 and TRBJ2-7; TRBD1 aligns across 9 bases. This CDR3 is built from 15 residues. Per germline, CDR1 SGHRS and CDR2 YFSETQ. V was clipped by 6 bases and J by 3 bases; unmatched bases: 10. CDR3 residues: CASKPTGGRSYEQYF. The CDR3, as DNA: TGCGCCAGCAAACCAACAGGGGGCAGAAGCTACGAGCAGTACTTC.

This rearrangement joins TRBV1 to TRBJ1-1; the D call in the table, TRBD1, was not verified against the DNA. TRBV1 is reported as a pseudogene. The CDR3 runs 16 residues. The CDR3 DNA reads as TGCACCAGCAGCCACTTTTGGGGACACCAGAACACTGAAGCTTTCTTT. Translating it yields CTSSHFWGHQNTEAFF.

The rearrangement links TRBV18 to TRBJ2-2; 10 bases fit TRBD2. The J segment lost 3 bases and the V segment lost 1 base, leaving 5 bases of the junction unmatched. Germline V CDR1 and CDR2: KGHSH, LQKENI. CDR3 length equals 17 residues. The CDR3 DNA sequence: TGTGCCAGCTCACCACGGGGCCTAGCGGGAGACACCGGGGAGCTGTTTTTT. This translates into CASSPRGLAGDTGELFF.

The chain joins TRBV29-1 to TRBJ2-3, with a tentative D call TRBD2 (5 bases). V lost 0 bases and J 8 bases, leaving 24 bases between the germline ends. The CDR3 loop spans 17 amino acids. Per germline, CDR1 SQVTM and CDR2 ANQGSEA. The CDR3 DNA reads as TGCAGCGTTGAAGATCTTCACGGGGTTCCGTTATCCGGTACGCAGTATTTT. It translates to CSVEDLHGVPLSGTQYF.

The V call is TRBV4-2, the J call TRBJ1-5; 8 nucleotides match TRBD1. Germline trimming cut 4 bases from V and 4 bases from J; bases unmatched to any gene: 9. This CDR3 has 16 residues. The germline V gene has CDR1 LGHNA and CDR2 YNFKEQ. This CDR3 is CASSLLTGEGNQPQHF. CDR3 bases: TGTGCCAGCAGCCTCCTGACAGGGGAGGGAAATCAGCCCCAGCATTTT.

This clone came up once. The chain couples TRBV5-4 to TRBJ2-2; tentative D call: TRBD2 (6 bases). Per germline, CDR1 SGHNT and CDR2 YYREEE (reference sequence). This CDR3 is built from 16 residues. Trimming cost V 0 bases and J 1 base, with 10 bases left between them. The CDR3, as DNA: TGTGCCAGCAGCTTGGCTGGTAGCGGGAACACCGGGGAGCTGTTTTTT. This sequence encodes CASSLAGSGNTGELFF.

J is TRBJ2-2 and V is TRBV5-1; a possible D gene is TRBD2 (5 bases). The ends were cut back, 0 bases at V and 4 bases at J, with 13 bases in the middle. The CDR3 has 16 residues. Germline V lookup: CDR1 SGHRS, CDR2 YFSETQ. CDR3 protein: CASSLDGVRGTGELFF. CDR3 coding DNA: TGCGCCAGCAGCTTGGACGGGGTCCGAGGCACCGGGGAGCTGTTTTTT.

This chain connects TRBV30 to TRBJ2-5; 10 nucleotides line up with TRBD2. This CDR3 has 15 residues. J gave up 6 bases and V 4 bases, and 11 bases lay outside the gene matches. In germline, CDR1 is GTSNPN, CDR2 SVGIG (reference sequence). The CDR3: CAWKSASGRVQTQYF. The CDR3 DNA follows: TGTGCCTGGAAATCTGCTAGCGGGAGAGTGCAGACCCAGTACTTC. The variable domain in full, with the rest retrieved from reference TRBV30 and TRBJ2-5, is SQTIHQWPATLVQPVGSPLSLECTVEGTSNPNLYWYRQAAGRGLQLLFYSVGIGQISSEVPQNLSASRPQDRQFILSSKKLLLSDSGFYLCAWKSASGRVQTQYFGPGTRLLVL.